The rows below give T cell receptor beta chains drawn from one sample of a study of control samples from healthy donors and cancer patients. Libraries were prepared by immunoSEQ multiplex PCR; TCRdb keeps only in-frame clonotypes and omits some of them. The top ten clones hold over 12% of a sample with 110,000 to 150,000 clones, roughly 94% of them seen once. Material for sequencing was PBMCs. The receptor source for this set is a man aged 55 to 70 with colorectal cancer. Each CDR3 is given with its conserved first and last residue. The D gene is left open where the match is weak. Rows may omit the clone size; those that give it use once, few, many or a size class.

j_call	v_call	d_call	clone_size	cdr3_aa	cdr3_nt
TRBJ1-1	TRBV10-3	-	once	CAISESSQGLGTEAFF	TGTGCCATCAGTGAGAGCTCCCAGGGACTTGGAACTGAAGCTTTCTTT
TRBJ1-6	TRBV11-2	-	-	CASSLVGGEAPLHF	TGTGCCAGCAGCTTAGTCGGGGGGGAGGCACCCCTCCACTTT
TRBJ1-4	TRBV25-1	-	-	CASSEYGQRKKLFF	TGTGCCAGCAGTGAATACGGACAGAGGAAGAAACTGTTTTTT
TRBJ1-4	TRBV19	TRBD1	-	CASTPGGPNEKLFF	TGTGCCAGTACCCCAGGGGGACCCAATGAAAAACTGTTTTTT
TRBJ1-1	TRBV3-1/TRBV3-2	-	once	CASSQDRQGWTEAFF	TGTGCCAGCAGCCAAGATCGGCAGGGCTGGACTGAAGCTTTCTTT
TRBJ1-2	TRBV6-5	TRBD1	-	CASRMGQGAGYGYTF	TGTGCCAGCAGGATGGGACAGGGGGCAGGCTATGGCTACACCTTC
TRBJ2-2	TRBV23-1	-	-	CASSPLAAANTGELFF	TGCGCCAGCAGTCCACTGGCAGCAGCGAACACCGGGGAGCTGTTTTTT
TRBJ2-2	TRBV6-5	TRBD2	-	CASSGLAVNTGELFF	TGTGCCAGCAGCGGACTAGCGGTGAACACCGGGGAGCTGTTTTTT
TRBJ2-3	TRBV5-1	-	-	CASSNGGTDTQYF	TGCGCCAGCAGCAATGGGGGCACAGATACGCAGTATTTT
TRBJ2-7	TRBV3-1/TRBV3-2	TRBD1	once	CASSPLTGASPYEQYF	TGTGCCAGCAGCCCATTAACAGGGGCCTCCCCCTACGAGCAGTACTTC
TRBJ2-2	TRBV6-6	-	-	CASKGGQNTGELFF	TGTGCCAGCAAAGGGGGGCAGAACACCGGGGAGCTGTTTTTT
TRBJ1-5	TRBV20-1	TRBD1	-	CSAAGGMAQHF	TGCAGTGCAGCAGGGGGTATGGCCCAGCATTTT
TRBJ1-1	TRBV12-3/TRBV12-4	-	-	CASSQGTTEAFF	TGTGCCAGCAGCCAGGGGACCACTGAAGCTTTCTTT
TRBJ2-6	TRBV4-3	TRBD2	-	CASSPTRPTSGGLSGANVLTF	TGCGCCAGCAGCCCAACCAGACCAACTAGCGGGGGGCTCTCTGGGGCCAACGTCCTGACTTTC
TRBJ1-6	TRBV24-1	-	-	CATSDSGLNSPLHF	TGTGCCACCAGTGATTCAGGGTTGAATTCACCCCTCCACTTT
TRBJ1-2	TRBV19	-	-	CASSITPGTNYGYTF	TGTGCCAGTAGTATAACTCCAGGAACTAACTATGGCTACACCTTC
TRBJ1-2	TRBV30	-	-	CAWSNVRDRYGYTF	TGTGCCTGGAGTAATGTCCGGGATCGCTATGGCTACACCTTC